What follows is one TCR beta chain and its context. The data were obtained in a study of T-cell memory formation after mild COVID-19. Germline V lookup: CDR1 SQVTM, CDR2 ANQGSEA. The CDR3 spans 11 residues. The V end lost 7 bases, the J end lost 4 bases, and 10 bases lay between the germline ends. TCRdb called the 5' RACE reads again in MiXCR, with one record for every CDR3 protein. The sample shows hundreds of thousands of distinct CDR3 sequences, approximately 19% of them seen only once. This sequence originates from a man aged 18 to 30 who had mild COVID-19 (a few samples of this study predate the infection). Cell type and time point are not known. The chain recombines TRBV29-1 with TRBJ1-1; TRBD1 might be the D (5 bases). Sequencing was performed on PBMCs or a T cell subset sorted from them (not recorded which). CDR3: CSARVGTEAFF. CDR3 nucleotides: TGCAGCGCCAGGGTCGGCACTGAAGCTTTCTTT. The variable domain in full, with the rest retrieved from reference TRBV29-1 and TRBJ1-1, is SAVISQKPSRDICQRGTSLTIQCQVDSQVTMMFWYRQQPGQSLTLIATANQGSEATYESGFVIDKFPISRPNLTFSTLTVSNMSPEDSSIYLCSARVGTEAFFGQGTRLTVV.